These 20 T cell receptor beta chains were all obtained from the same sample, sequenced in a study of cytomegalovirus exposure and HLA in healthy donors. Method: immunoSEQ multiplex PCR; TCRdb's copy keeps in-frame clones and lacks some. The sample has about 98,000 clones; about 95% are singletons. Sequences were obtained from PBMCs. The source is a woman younger than 30 in good health and CMV-seronegative.

The rearrangement joins TRBV18 to TRBJ1-5; D unclear. Trimming removed 6 bases at V and 3 bases at J, with 18 bases between. Looked up from germline, CDR1 is KGHSH and CDR2 is LQKENI. The length of the CDR3 is 16 residues. CDR3 residues: CASSSEGSGPNQPQHF. CDR3 nucleotides: TGTGCCAGCTCCTCTGAGGGCTCGGGTCCCAATCAGCCCCAGCATTTT.

V gene TRBV7-2 combines with J gene TRBJ2-1; 8 bases map to TRBD1. The CDR3 has 16 amino acids. The germline CDR1 and CDR2 sequences are SGHTA and FQGNSA. Trimming at V came to 2 bases and at J to 7 bases, leaving 10 bases not matched to a gene. This CDR3 is CASSLNRGIALNEQFF. DNA of the CDR3: TGTGCCAGCAGCTTAAACAGGGGGATAGCCCTGAATGAGCAGTTCTTC.

The J gene is TRBJ1-2, the V gene TRBV6-5, with D maybe TRBD1 (6 bases). Germline assignment: CDR1 MNHEY and CDR2 SVGAGI. CDR3 length: 15 residues. V lost 2 bases and J 7 bases, leaving 17 bases between the germline ends. The CDR3 DNA reads TGTGCCAGCAGTTACCGCAACGGACAGTCCGGTGGCTACACCTTC. It specifies CASSYRNGQSGGYTF.

The rearrangement links TRBV10-3 to TRBJ2-5; 8 positions match TRBD2. V lost 10 bases and J lost 1; bases outside the gene matches: 2. This CDR3 has 12 residues. Germline CDR1 reads ENHRY; CDR2 reads SYGVKD. The CDR3 DNA sequence: TGTGCCACCGGACTAGCCCAAGAGACCCAGTACTTC. Translated, it gives CATGLAQETQYF.

The gene calls are TRBV29-1 and TRBJ2-3, with D perhaps matching TRBD2 (6 bases). Germline V gives CDR1 SQVTM, CDR2 ANQGSEA. This CDR3 contains 16 residues. Trimming took 2 bases from V and 6 from J, leaving 21 bases between them. The CDR3 sequence: CSVEISWRVGGDTQYF. CDR3 sequence (DNA): TGCAGCGTTGAAATCTCCTGGCGGGTCGGAGGGGATACGCAGTATTTT.

This clone appeared a single time. The V and J genes are TRBV7-9 and TRBJ2-3; TRBD2 aligns across 12 bases. CDR1 and CDR2 from the germline V gene are SEHNR and FQNEAQ (reference sequence). Losses at the gene ends were 4 bases for V and 3 bases for J; bases not matched to a gene: 5. The CDR3 loop spans 16 amino acids. The CDR3 nucleotides read TGTGCCAGCAGCTCCCGTACTAGCGGGGGGACAGATACGCAGTATTTT. It codes for CASSSRTSGGTDTQYF.

The V gene is TRBV29-1, the J gene TRBJ2-1; 16 positions match TRBD2. From germline, CDR1 is SQVTM and CDR2 ANQGSEA. V dropped 6 bases and J dropped 3; count of bases not matched to a gene: 11. The CDR3 consists of 18 residues. CDR3 region: CSVQGLGLAGGFYNEQFF. As DNA, the CDR3 is TGCAGCGTCCAGGGGCTGGGACTAGCGGGGGGGTTCTACAATGAGCAGTTCTTC.

The rearrangement joins TRBV27 to TRBJ2-6; D ambiguous. The CDR3 is 18 residues long. Trimming cost V 4 bases and J 0 bases, with 16 bases left between them. CDR1 and CDR2 (germline): MNHEY, SMNVEV (reference sequence). CDR3 in DNA: TGTGCCAGCAGTTCCTTGGCCAGGCATTTCTCTGGGGCCAACGTCCTGACTTTC. This gives the protein CASSSLARHFSGANVLTF.

The genes are TRBV6-5 and TRBJ2-3; 7 bases are a match to TRBD2. Germline lookup yields CDR1 MNHEY and CDR2 SVGAGI. J gave up 3 bases and V 11 bases, and 8 bases lay outside the gene matches. CDR3 length equals 13 residues. DNA of the CDR3: TGTGCCTTGGGGGAGGGGACTACAGATACGCAGTATTTT. It is translated as CALGEGTTDTQYF.

This chain uses TRBV6-1 with TRBJ1-1, with TRBD1 as a possible D gene (5 bases). CDR1 and CDR2 from the germline V gene are MNHNS and SASEGT. V was pared by 2 bases and J by 4 bases, with 11 bases between. There are 14 residues in the CDR3. This chain's CDR3 is CASSELMGGTEAFF. The CDR3 nucleotides are TGTGCCAGCAGTGAATTGATGGGGGGCACTGAAGCTTTCTTT.

The V call is TRBV6-5, the J call TRBJ2-7; no reliable D call. The CDR3 covers 15 residues. The V gene's germline CDR1 is MNHEY and CDR2 SVGAGI. Trimming cost V 2 bases and J 0 bases, with 11 bases left between them. CDR3 DNA: TGTGCCAGCAGTTACATCCCCTTCAGCTCCTACGAGCAGTACTTC. As protein: CASSYIPFSSYEQYF.

This rearrangement joins TRBV7-9 to TRBJ2-3; D is unclear. The germline CDR1 and CDR2 sequences are SEHNR and FQNEAQ (reference sequence). Trimming pared 0 bases from V and 6 bases from J, leaving 10 bases between. CDR3 length: 14 amino acids. The CDR3 nucleotides read TGTGCCAGCAGCTTAGCTGACATCAGGGATACGCAGTATTTT. Translation gives CASSLADIRDTQYF.

This clone appeared a single time. The genes are TRBV4-1 and TRBJ2-5; TRBD1 aligns across 9 bases. The CDR3 loop spans 21 amino acids. Germline-derived CDR1 and CDR2 are MGHRA and YSYEKL. V was clipped by 4 bases and J by 4 bases; unmatched bases: 25. CDR3 nucleotide sequence: TGCGCCAGCAGCCCCCACCCGGGACAGGGAGGTTCGAGAAATAGGTTAGAGACCCAGTACTTC. Translating it yields CASSPHPGQGGSRNRLETQYF.

The V gene is TRBV5-6, the J gene TRBJ1-2, with 9 bases identical to TRBD1. CDR3 length: 13 residues. Looked up from germline, CDR1 is SGHDT and CDR2 is YYEEEE. V trimming: 5 bases; J trimming: 8 bases; junction bases outside the gene matches: 7. The CDR3 protein is CASRGGQGRGYTF. The CDR3 coding sequence is TGTGCCAGCAGAGGCGGACAGGGGAGGGGCTACACCTTC.

This clone was seen once. This chain uses TRBV7-3 with TRBJ2-1; 10 bases line up with TRBD1. In germline, CDR1 is SGHTA, CDR2 FQGTGA. The J segment lost 5 bases and the V segment lost 1 base, leaving 2 bases of the junction unmatched. CDR3 length: 15 amino acids. The CDR3 sequence is CASSLIGQGDNEQFF. CDR3 coding DNA: TGTGCCAGCAGCTTAATCGGACAGGGGGACAATGAGCAGTTCTTC.

The chain recombines TRBV27 with TRBJ2-4, with a tentative D call TRBD2 (6 bases). CDR3 length equals 17 residues. Germline assignment: CDR1 MNHEY and CDR2 SMNVEV (reference sequence). V was pared by 3 bases and J by 0 bases, with 15 bases between. CDR3 protein: CASSFIGRGLAKNIQYF. The CDR3 bases are TGTGCCAGCAGTTTCATCGGACGGGGACTAGCCAAAAACATTCAGTACTTC.

The chain couples TRBV5-1 to TRBJ2-3; TRBD2 might be the D (6 bases). Per the germline V gene, CDR1 is SGHRS and CDR2 is YFSETQ. The CDR3 has 15 residues. Between the trimmed V and J ends, which lost 4 bases and 1 base, there was a span of 13 bases. CDR3 loop: CASSHGWGGTDTQYF. The CDR3 DNA reads as TGCGCCAGCAGCCATGGATGGGGGGGCACAGATACGCAGTATTTT.

V gene TRBV19 combines with J gene TRBJ2-3, with 9 positions matching TRBD1. This CDR3 comprises 15 residues. Germline trimming cut 4 bases from V and 4 bases from J; bases unmatched to any gene: 6. Per germline, CDR1 LNHDA and CDR2 SQIVND (reference sequence). The CDR3 nucleotides read TGTGCCAGTAGTACTCCGGGACAGGGTCCAGATACGCAGTATTTT. This codes for CASSTPGQGPDTQYF. Supplemented by reference TRBV19 and TRBJ2-3, the full variable domain reads DGGITQSPKYLFRKEGQNVTLSCEQNLNHDAMYWYRQDPGQGLRLIYYSQIVNDFQKGDIAEGYSVSREKKESFPLTVTSAQKNPTAFYLCASSTPGQGPDTQYFGPGTRLTVL.

The chain links TRBV6-4 to TRBJ2-1; D is undetermined. V lost 3 bases and J lost 5, with 11 bases in between. The CDR3 is 14 amino acids. Germline V gene sequence: CDR1 MRHNA, CDR2 SNTAGT. The chain's CDR3 is CASSEEKSHNEQFF. The CDR3 DNA reads as TGTGCCAGCAGTGAGGAGAAGAGTCACAATGAGCAGTTCTTC.

The chain employs TRBV5-1 and TRBJ2-1, with TRBD2 as a possible D gene (5 bases). The CDR3 consists of 12 residues. V was trimmed by 7 bases and J by 6 bases, leaving 11 bases between them. Germline CDR1 SGHRS, CDR2 YFSETQ. CDR3 residues: CASGLLSNEQFF. The CDR3 DNA is TGCGCCAGCGGACTTCTTAGCAATGAGCAGTTCTTC.